What follows are 32 T cell receptor beta chains derived from one specimen sequenced in a study of a mutant IDH1 vaccine in newly diagnosed glioma. As to time point: week 11, during vaccination. In the vaccine, a single dose held 300 ug of the mutant IDH1 20-mer peptide, along with topical imiquimod. Profiled with immunoSEQ multiplex PCR; TCRdb holds only in-frame clones, not every one. The sample lists roughly 120,000 clones, just under 80% occurring once. No antigen has been assigned to these receptors. The sample here was PBMCs, taken from a glioma patient whose treatment included an IDH1 peptide vaccine. The origin of the receptors is a man between 35 and 55 years old with glioma.

Regarding this clone: Its ends do not fully match the called genes, so a read error is possible. The chain recombines TRBV9 with TRBJ2-5, with 10 bases identical to TRBD2. The J call may not be correct, given that the DNA end is closer to TRBJ2-7. CDR3 length: 15 amino acids. In germline, CDR1 is SGDLS, CDR2 YYNGEE. Written as DNA, the CDR3 is TGTGCCAGCACCGTAGGGCTAGCGGGAGAAGGCGAGCAGTACTTC. Translation: CASTVGLAGEGEQYF.

The chain has TRBV27 and TRBJ2-2; tentative D call: TRBD1 (5 bases). Trimming cost V 4 bases and J 4 bases, with 10 bases left between them. Germline-derived CDR1 and CDR2 are MNHEY and SMNVEV (reference sequence). There are 14 residues in the CDR3. CDR3 residues: CASSSQGSTGELFF. CDR3 coding DNA: TGTGCCAGCAGTTCGCAGGGATCCACCGGGGAGCTGTTTTTT.

The chain combines TRBV5-1 with TRBJ2-3; 8 bases line up with TRBD2. Unmatched junction bases numbered 6, after V lost 0 bases and J lost 0 bases. The CDR3 runs to 17 residues. From germline, CDR1 is SGHRS and CDR2 YFSETQ. CDR3 bases: TGCGCCAGCAGCTTGGGCGGGGCTAGCGGGAGCACAGATACGCAGTATTTT. It is translated as CASSLGGASGSTDTQYF.

The chain links TRBV5-1 to TRBJ2-5; D remains ambiguous. With 7 bases removed from V and 5 bases from J, the gap between germline ends came to 18 bases. CDR1 SGHRS and CDR2 YFSETQ come from the germline V gene. This CDR3 contains 14 residues. CDR3 sequence (DNA): TGCGCCAGCTATCCCTCCCCCTGGTGGGAGACCCAGTACTTC. This codes for CASYPSPWWETQYF. The whole variable domain, remainder taken from reference TRBV5-1 and TRBJ2-5, is KAGVTQTPRYLIKTRGQQVTLSCSPISGHRSVSWYQQTPGQGLQFLFEYFSETQRNKGNFPGRFSGRQFSNSRSEMNVSTLELGDSALYLCASYPSPWWETQYFGPGTRLLVL.

Comment on this clone: The same CDR3 arises from other DNA sequences in this sample as well. V and J are TRBV9 and TRBJ2-3; D not certain. V was shortened by 0 bases and J by 6 bases, with 5 bases between the two germline ends. The CDR3 totals 12 residues. In germline, CDR1 is SGDLS, CDR2 YYNGEE. CDR3 DNA sequence: TGTGCCAGCAGCGTAGTTGGGGATACGCAGTATTTT. Translating gives CASSVVGDTQYF. The whole variable domain, filled in from reference TRBV9 and TRBJ2-3, reads DSGVTQTPKHLITATGQRVTLRCSPRSGDLSVYWYQQSLDQGLQFLIQYYNGEERAKGNILERFSAQQFPDLHSELNLSSLELGDSALYFCASSVVGDTQYFGPGTRLTVL.

This chain joins TRBV5-1 and TRBJ2-7; 9 bases are shared with TRBD2. V shed 1 base, J shed 2 bases, and the junction held 4 bases outside the gene matches. Germline V gene sequence: CDR1 SGHRS, CDR2 YFSETQ. The length of the CDR3 is 15 residues. The CDR3 loop reads CASSLYPSGTYEQYF. CDR3 nucleotides: TGCGCCAGCAGCTTGTATCCTAGCGGGACCTACGAGCAGTACTTC.

V and J are TRBV7-2 and TRBJ2-2; the match to TRBD2 covers 7 bases. The junction had 2 bases not matched to a gene; V was cut back by 2 bases and J by 5 bases. The CDR3 extends over 14 amino acids. Germline V CDR1 and CDR2: SGHTA, FQGNSA. The CDR3 is CASSLRGVTGELFF. As DNA, the CDR3 is TGTGCCAGCAGCTTACGGGGGGTTACCGGGGAGCTGTTTTTT.

The chain recombines TRBV13 with TRBJ2-1; D call uncertain. The CDR3 totals 15 residues. V lost 5 bases, J lost 9 bases, and 20 bases lay in between. Germline-derived CDR1 and CDR2 are PRHDT and FYEKMQ (reference sequence). The CDR3 nucleotides read TGTGCCAGCAGCCCCACCGGGTCCCCCCTGGGTGAGCAGTTCTTC. Translated: CASSPTGSPLGEQFF.

This clone was detected a few times. This chain uses TRBV7-6 with TRBJ2-3, with 9 bases fitting TRBD2. Per germline, CDR1 SGHVS and CDR2 FNYEAQ. This CDR3 comprises 16 residues. J lost 5 bases, V lost 5 bases, and 11 bases had no gene match. The DNA of the CDR3 is TGTGCCAGCAGCCTAGTAGCGGGAGACCTGGGAGATACGCAGTATTTT. Translated: CASSLVAGDLGDTQYF.

This chain uses TRBV7-2 with TRBJ2-2, with D uncertain. Germline V lookup: CDR1 SGHTA, CDR2 FQGNSA. This CDR3 spans 11 amino acids. With 5 bases removed from V and 6 bases from J, the gap between germline ends came to 4 bases. Here the CDR3 DNA reads TGTGCCAGCAGCCAGCCCGGGGAGCTGTTTTTT. It translates to CASSQPGELFF.

A few counts support this clone. The chain employs TRBV6-5 and TRBJ1-6, with TRBD1 matching 7 bases. The length of the CDR3 is 13 residues. The V gene's germline CDR1 is MNHEY and CDR2 SVGAGI. V trimming: 8 bases; J trimming: 8 bases; junction bases outside the gene matches: 6. This CDR3 is CASGDRAHSPLHF. DNA of the CDR3: TGTGCCAGCGGAGACAGGGCACATTCACCCCTCCACTTT.

V and J are TRBV30 and TRBJ1-1; no firm D call. CDR3 length equals 13 residues. The V gene lost 3 bases and the J gene lost 2 bases, with 10 bases spanning the gap. Per germline, CDR1 GTSNPN and CDR2 SVGIG (reference sequence). CDR3 in amino acids: CAWRPGINTEAFF. The CDR3 DNA reads TGTGCCTGGAGGCCCGGGATAAACACTGAAGCTTTCTTT.

This clone was recorded at least ten times. The CDR3 nucleotides read TGCGCCAGCAGCGGGTCCCCTTGGGAGACCCAGTACTTC. Residues: CASSGSPWETQYF. The chain uses TRBV4-1 and TRBJ2-5, with D unresolved. CDR1 and CDR2 from the germline V gene are MGHRA and YSYEKL. This CDR3 region has 13 residues. V dropped 5 bases and J dropped 5 bases, with 12 bases sitting between them.

The V gene is TRBV19, the J gene TRBJ2-1; the D call may be TRBD1 or TRBD2 (5 bases each). The germline V gene encodes CDR1 LNHDA and CDR2 SQIVND (reference sequence). The CDR3 covers 15 residues. V lost 3 bases to trimming and J lost 5 bases, with 14 bases between them. As DNA, the CDR3 is TGTGCCAGTAGTATCAAGGGACGGGGTCACAATGAGCAGTTCTTC. Residues: CASSIKGRGHNEQFF.

On this clone itself: One junction end disagrees with the germline gene, perhaps due to a read error. The rearrangement joins TRBV7-7 to TRBJ2-7; possibly TRBD2 for D (5 bases). Germline V gene lookup returns CDR1 SSHAT and CDR2 FNYEAQ (reference sequence). The CDR3 totals 14 residues. CDR3 residues: CASSLAFSSYEQYF. The CDR3 bases are TGTGCTAGCAGCTTAGCGTTCAGCTCCTACGAGCAGTACTTC.

V gene TRBV27 combines with J gene TRBJ2-3; D not resolved. The germline gives CDR1 MNHEY, CDR2 SMNVEV (reference sequence). The V end lost 4 bases, the J end lost 1 base, and 9 bases lay between the germline ends. The CDR3 totals 14 residues. As DNA, the CDR3 is TGTGCCAGCAGTTCCGGTAAGGGCACAGATACGCAGTATTTT. Translating gives CASSSGKGTDTQYF.

This sequence joins TRBV15 and TRBJ1-1, with D tentatively TRBD1 (5 bases). V shed 0 bases and J shed 4 bases, with 12 bases lying between them. Germline CDR1 and CDR2: LNHNV and YYDKDF (reference sequence). The CDR3 runs 15 residues. For the CDR3, the DNA is TGTGCCACCAGCAGAGATTTCGGGGGGGGCACTGAAGCTTTCTTT. Translated, it gives CATSRDFGGGTEAFF.

V usage is TRBV30 and J usage is TRBJ1-2, with D uncertain. Germline lookup yields CDR1 GTSNPN and CDR2 SVGIG (reference sequence). The CDR3 totals 12 residues. V dropped 1 base and J dropped 8 bases, with 11 bases sitting between them. CDR3 nucleotide sequence: TGTGCCTGGAGTGGCGGACCGGGGGGCTACACCTTC. It specifies CAWSGGPGGYTF.

The rearrangement links TRBV7-9 to TRBJ1-6; D is undetermined. Germline V lookup: CDR1 SEHNR, CDR2 FQNEAQ (reference sequence). This CDR3 spans 12 amino acids. Trimming took off 1 base at V and 6 bases at J, with 1 base between the two ends. The DNA for the CDR3 is TGTGCCAGCAGCTTAGTTAATTCACCCCTCCACTTT. Its protein is CASSLVNSPLHF.

The chain couples TRBV7-2 to TRBJ2-1; D gene ambiguous. From germline, CDR1 is SGHTA and CDR2 FQGNSA. Trimming left V 5 bases short and J 8 bases short, with 13 bases between. The CDR3 loop spans 13 amino acids. The CDR3 protein is CASSTPSLYEQFF. The CDR3 DNA is TGTGCCAGCAGCACTCCTAGTTTGTATGAGCAGTTCTTC.

J is TRBJ1-3 and V is TRBV19; D uncertain. CDR3 length equals 13 residues. Germline CDR1 LNHDA, CDR2 SQIVND (reference sequence). V lost 6 bases and J 0 bases, leaving 6 bases between the germline ends. CDR3 loop: CASSGSSGNTIYF. CDR3 DNA: TGTGCCAGTAGCGGGTCCTCTGGAAACACCATATATTTT.

Regarding this clone: One junction end does not reproduce the germline sequence, and a read error may be involved. The chain has TRBV9 and TRBJ2-3, with a possible D match to TRBD2 (5 bases). The germline gives CDR1 SGDLS, CDR2 YYNGEE. CDR3 length: 19 amino acids. CDR3 residues: CASSAASLAGTKFRDAQYF. As DNA, the CDR3 is TGTGCCAGCAGCGCAGCAAGTCTGGCGGGCACCAAGTTCAGAGATGCGCAGTATTTT.

The gene calls are TRBV7-2 and TRBJ1-3; D may be TRBD1 (5 bases). The V gene's germline CDR1 is SGHTA and CDR2 FQGNSA. The germline V and J ends were trimmed by 5 bases and 4 bases, with 15 bases remaining between them. The CDR3 is 15 amino acids. The CDR3 DNA is TGTGCCAGCAGCCTTGGGGGAGGTGGCGGAAACACCATATATTTT. Translation: CASSLGGGGGNTIYF.

This clone appeared many times. The chain employs TRBV14 and TRBJ1-2; the D is unclear. This CDR3 is built from 14 residues. The germline CDR1 and CDR2 sequences are SGHDN and FVKESK. Trimming took off 3 bases at V and 5 bases at J, with 13 bases between the two ends. The CDR3: CASSQELLGYGYTF. The DNA of the CDR3 is TGTGCCAGCAGCCAGGAACTGCTTGGATATGGCTACACCTTC.

The chain links TRBV5-4 to TRBJ1-5, with D unclear. The germline V gene has CDR1 SGHNT and CDR2 YYREEE (reference sequence). The CDR3 is made up of 12 amino acids. Trimming shortened V by 4 bases and J by 4 bases, and 6 bases separated the two germline ends. The CDR3 coding sequence is TGTGCCAGCAGCACCCCAAATCAGCCCCAGCATTTT. Translation gives CASSTPNQPQHF. Variable domain in full (rest from reference TRBV5-4 and TRBJ1-5): ETGVTQSPTHLIKTRGQQVTLRCSSQSGHNTVSWYQQALGQGPQFIFQYYREEENGRGNFPPRFSGLQFPNYSSELNVNALELDDSALYLCASSTPNQPQHFGDGTRLSIL.

J is TRBJ2-3 and V is TRBV5-1, with 9 positions matching TRBD2. The ends lost 4 bases at V and 5 bases at J; junction bases unmatched: 11. This CDR3 has 16 amino acids. Germline values: CDR1 SGHRS, CDR2 YFSETQ. The chain's CDR3 is CASSTEGTSLIDTQYF. The CDR3 bases are TGCGCCAGCAGCACAGAAGGGACTAGCCTCATAGATACGCAGTATTTT.

The chain combines TRBV11-1 with TRBJ2-3; a weak D match, TRBD2 (5 bases). The germline CDR1 and CDR2 sequences are SGHAT and FQDESV (reference sequence). V was trimmed by 5 bases and J by 9 bases, leaving 15 bases between them. The CDR3 has 13 residues. The CDR3 region is CASSPPPSGTQYF. The CDR3 nucleotides read TGTGCCAGCAGCCCTCCCCCGAGCGGAACGCAGTATTTT. Full variable domain (remainder filled in from reference TRBV11-1 and TRBJ2-3): EAEVAQSPRYKITEKSQAVAFWCDPISGHATLYWYRQILGQGPELLVQFQDESVVDDSQLPKDRFSAERLKGVDSTLKIQPAELGDSAMYLCASSPPPSGTQYFGPGTRLTVL.

The chain is built from TRBV4-2 and TRBJ2-7; 7 bases agree with TRBD2. Germline V CDR1 and CDR2: LGHNA, YNFKEQ. The CDR3 loop spans 15 amino acids. The V and J ends lost 8 bases and 4 bases, in that order; junction bases with no gene match: 14. Written as DNA, the CDR3 is TGTGCCAGCGGTACAAATTGGGGGGGGTCATACGAGCAGTACTTC. Amino acids: CASGTNWGGSYEQYF.

In this sample, this clone turned up a few times. J is TRBJ1-1 and V is TRBV5-8; D not resolved. The germline gives CDR1 SGHTS, CDR2 YDEGEE. The CDR3 sequence is 11 residues long. V lost 8 bases and J lost 7, with 12 bases in between. CDR3 region: CASSYGSEAFF. For the CDR3, the DNA is TGTGCCAGTTCCTACGGGAGTGAAGCTTTCTTT.

This chain joins TRBV5-1 and TRBJ2-5, with 7 bases matching TRBD1. CDR3 length: 14 amino acids. V lost 1 base to trimming and J lost 3 bases; unmatched junction nucleotides: 3. Per germline, CDR1 SGHRS and CDR2 YFSETQ. Written as DNA, the CDR3 is TGCGCCAGCAGCTTGACAGGGGACGAAGAGACCCAGTACTTC. This translates into CASSLTGDEETQYF. The full variable domain, with the rest looked up from reference TRBV5-1 and TRBJ2-5, is KAGVTQTPRYLIKTRGQQVTLSCSPISGHRSVSWYQQTPGQGLQFLFEYFSETQRNKGNFPGRFSGRQFSNSRSEMNVSTLELGDSALYLCASSLTGDEETQYFGPGTRLLVL.

This chain joins TRBV27 and TRBJ2-7; tentative D call: TRBD1 (6 bases). CDR1 MNHEY and CDR2 SMNVEV come from the germline V gene (reference sequence). V shed 4 bases and J shed 3 bases, with 16 bases lying between them. The CDR3 consists of 15 residues. The CDR3 DNA follows: TGTGCCAGCAGTTCGTACAGGGTAATAGACTACGAGCAGTACTTC. It yields the protein CASSSYRVIDYEQYF.

The chain is built from TRBV27 and TRBJ2-1, with 9 bases matching TRBD1. The CDR3 loop spans 15 amino acids. CDR1 MNHEY and CDR2 SMNVEV come from the germline V gene (reference sequence). Trimming removed 4 bases from V and 7 bases from J; junction bases left unmatched: 8. The CDR3, as DNA: TGTGCCAGCAGTTCTGGACAGGGGACTTCTAATGAGCAGTTCTTC. Its translation: CASSSGQGTSNEQFF.